A selection of T cell receptor beta chains follows, all from one sample in a study of CD8+CD57+ T cells in acquired aplastic anemia. TCRdb analysed the reads with MiXCR anew, one entry per CDR3 protein. This sample carries some 150,000 distinct CDR3 sequences, around half of them seen once, and the ten largest clones take roughly 1.2%. The sample comprised sorted CD4+, CD8+, or CD8+CD57+ T cells (not recorded which) from PBMCs. The receptor set was obtained from a human donor with aplastic anemia. CDR3s include the opening cysteine and the closing phenylalanine or tryptophan. D genes are given only for firm matches. A row's size may be missing; if present it is once, few, many or a size class.

J | V | D | size | DNA | CDR3
TRBJ2-1 | TRBV7-9 | TRBD1 | many | TGTGCCAGCAGCGAGCGACAGGGGGTTAGGAATGAGCAGTTCTTC | CASSERQGVRNEQFF
TRBJ2-3 | TRBV7-6 | - | - | TGTGCCAGCAGCTTAGCGTTCCTAGCGGATACGCAGTATTTT | CASSLAFLADTQYF
TRBJ2-2 | TRBV2 | - | many | TGTGCCAGCAGTGAGAGGCGAATCGGGGAGCTGTTTTTT | CASSERRIGELFF
TRBJ1-5 | TRBV10-3 | - | - | TGTGCCATCAGTGAAATGAAAGGGGATAATCAGCCCCAGCATTTT | CAISEMKGDNQPQHF
TRBJ2-5 | TRBV24-1 | TRBD1 | - | TGTGCCACCAGTGATTTTGGGGACAGGGGAGCGGAGACCCAGTACTTC | CATSDFGDRGAETQYF
TRBJ2-7 | TRBV5-4 | - | few | TGTGCCAGCAGCCGTCCGGGACTTGCCTCCTACGAGCAGTACTTC | CASSRPGLASYEQYF
TRBJ2-1 | TRBV20-1 | TRBD2 | many | TGCAGTGCTAGAGCCCCGGGGGGGGCCCGCAACGAGCAGTTCTTC | CSARAPGGARNEQFF
TRBJ2-7 | TRBV2 | TRBD2 | many | TGTGCCAGCAGACTAGCGGGGGGCCGCATAGGGTTAACCTACGAGCAGTACTTC | CASRLAGGRIGLTYEQYF
TRBJ1-3 | TRBV6-5 | TRBD1 | - | TGTGCCAGCAGTTACCAACCGGGACAGGACGCCATGGTGCATTTT | CASSYQPGQDAMVHF
TRBJ2-7 | TRBV5-4 | - | - | TGTGCCACCCAGGGGCAGGGCCCCTACGAGCAGTACTTC | CATQGQGPYEQYF
TRBJ1-1 | TRBV2 | - | - | TGTGCCAGCAGCGTTGAGGTACACGTTAAAGCTTTCTTT | CASSVEVHVKAFF
TRBJ1-2 | TRBV9 | - | few | TGTGCCAGCAGCCTGACCCAGTATGGCTACACCTTC | CASSLTQYGYTF
TRBJ2-3 | TRBV9 | TRBD1 | - | TGTGCCAGCAGTGAAACAGGGGTCACAGATACGCAGTATTTT | CASSETGVTDTQYF
TRBJ1-3 | TRBV6-1 | - | many | TGTGCCAGCAGACAGGGAGGAAACACCATATATTTT | CASRQGGNTIYF
TRBJ2-5 | TRBV9 | - | few | TGTGCCAGAGATCCCTTCGGAGAGACCCAGTACTTC | CARDPFGETQYF
TRBJ2-5 | TRBV24-1 | - | - | TGTGCCACCAGTGAAGGGGGCCAAGAGACCCAGTACTTC | CATSEGGQETQYF
TRBJ1-1 | TRBV7-9 | TRBD1 | many | TGTGCCAGCAGCCGCGGGACAGGGGCCACGAACACTGAAGCTTTCTTT | CASSRGTGATNTEAFF
TRBJ1-2 | TRBV10-3 | - | - | TGTGCCAGCAGTTCCGGGATGGGAGGCTACACCTTC | CASSSGMGGYTF
TRBJ2-5 | TRBV18 | - | many | TGTGCCAGCTCACCAAGTCTAGAGACCCAGTACTTC | CASSPSLETQYF
TRBJ1-5 | TRBV20-1 | - | - | TGCAGTGCCCGCTCGGGGGATCAGCCCCAGCATTTT | CSARSGDQPQHF
TRBJ2-4 | TRBV2 | - | many | TGTGCCAGCGGGGCGTCGACACGGGACATTCAGTACTTC | CASGASTRDIQYF
TRBJ1-5 | TRBV25-1 | - | - | TGTGCCAGCAGCCGAGGGGACGGGTGGGGGCCCCAGCATTTT | CASSRGDGWGPQHF